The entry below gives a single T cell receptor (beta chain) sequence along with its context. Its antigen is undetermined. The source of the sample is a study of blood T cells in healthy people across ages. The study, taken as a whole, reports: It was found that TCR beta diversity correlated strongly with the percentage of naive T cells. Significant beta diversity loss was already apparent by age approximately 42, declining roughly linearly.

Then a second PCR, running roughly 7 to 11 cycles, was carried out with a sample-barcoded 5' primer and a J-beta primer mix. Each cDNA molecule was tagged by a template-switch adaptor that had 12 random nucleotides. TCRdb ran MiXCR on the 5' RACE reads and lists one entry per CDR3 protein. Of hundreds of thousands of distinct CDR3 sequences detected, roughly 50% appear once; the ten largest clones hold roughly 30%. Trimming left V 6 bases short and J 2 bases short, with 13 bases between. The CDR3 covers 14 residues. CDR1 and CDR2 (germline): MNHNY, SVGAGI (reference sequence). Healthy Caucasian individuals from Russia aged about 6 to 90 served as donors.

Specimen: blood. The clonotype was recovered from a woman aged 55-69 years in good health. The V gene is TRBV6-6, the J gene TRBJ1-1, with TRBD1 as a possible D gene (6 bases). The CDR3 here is CASRNTGTNTEAFF. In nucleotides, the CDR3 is TGTGCCAGCAGAAACACAGGGACCAACACTGAAGCTTTCTTT.